The source of this T cell receptor beta chain is a study of vaccination effects on CD4 cells after COVID-19. At the level of the study: The median interval between the second dose and post-vaccine sampling was 72 days. PBMC were cultured at roughly 2.2 million per well with 9 to 10 IU/ml IL-2 and around 9.4 ug/ml peptides.

Findings and caveats of the study: Healthy vaccinees' vaccine-induced clones included only 1 of 255 cross-reacting with common cold coronaviruses.

An approximately 10-day culture period preceded the isolation of CD4+ T cells. All study participants received two doses of BNT162b2 or mRNA-1273 vaccine. Vaccinated recipients, who were negative for nucleocapsid antibodies, had no history of SARS-CoV-2 infection. Produced via immunoSEQ multiplex PCR; TCRdb's table is partial and in-frame only. The table has about 66,000 clones, over 70% seen once. Comment on this clone: Its antigen is undetermined.

V dropped 1 base and J dropped 4; count of bases not matched to a gene: 18. CDR3 length: 20 residues. Germline V gene sequence: CDR1 SGHTA, CDR2 FQGTGA. The source material was CD4+ T cells from PBMCs cultured without peptide, sampled after COVID-19 vaccination. The chain joins TRBV7-3 to TRBJ2-7; the match to TRBD2 covers 11 bases. The TCR comes from a human donor who received a COVID-19 vaccine. DNA of the CDR3: TGTGCCAGCAGCTTAAATTTCAGCGGGGTGCCACTAGCGGGGGCTTACGAGCAGTACGTC. It yields the protein CASSLNFSGVPLAGAYEQYV.